The 26 T cell receptor beta chains listed next were all sequenced from one sample in a study of cytotoxic CD8 clonotypes in ibrutinib-treated CLL (dated by TCRdb to the early 2020s). Receptor amplification or capture employed the immunoSEQ multiplex PCR assay. The table was pulled from immuneACCESS by TCRdb, which kept in-frame rearrangements only. Such tables lose some clones; where checked, under half of the loss comes from unresolved V genes, and the rest has no known cause. The sample includes some 140,000 clones, with less than 95% observed a single time. The top ten clones comprise 10% to 13% of the sample. The time point label for this specimen denotes: 12 months on ibrutinib. This specimen consisted of PBMCs, obtained after 12 months of ibrutinib treatment. These receptors were collected from a human donor with chronic lymphocytic leukemia.

The chain has TRBV7-9 and TRBJ2-1, with 12 positions matching TRBD1. CDR3 length equals 14 residues. Germline CDR1 is SEHNR and CDR2 is FQNEAQ (reference sequence). V dropped 6 bases and J dropped 7; count of bases not matched to a gene: 4. In DNA, the CDR3 is TGTGCCAGCAGGGGACAGGGGGCTAGGAATGAGCAGTTCTTC. It specifies CASRGQGARNEQFF.

CDR3: CASSVDGLEKLFF. The CDR3 DNA is TGTGCCAGCAGCGTAGACGGACTAGAAAAACTGTTTTTT. This chain links TRBV9 with TRBJ1-4; D remains unclear. The CDR3 spans 13 residues. V dropped 0 bases and J dropped 8 bases, with 8 bases sitting between them. CDR1 is SGDLS, CDR2 YYNGEE, per germline.

V usage is TRBV6-1 and J usage is TRBJ2-7; 12 bases line up with TRBD1. This CDR3 is built from 20 residues. Germline-derived CDR1 and CDR2 are MNHNS and SASEGT. Trimming took 2 bases from V and 3 from J; bases not matched to a gene: 17. CDR3 sequence reads: CASSELLGQGASMGYYEQYF. As DNA, the CDR3 is TGTGCCAGCAGTGAACTTTTGGGACAGGGGGCCTCGATGGGATACTACGAGCAGTACTTC.

J is TRBJ2-1 and V is TRBV2, with 10 bases that match TRBD1. V shed 7 bases and J 4 bases; nucleotides not matched to a gene: 4. CDR1 is SNHLY and CDR2 is FYNNEI in the germline V gene. The CDR3 runs to 14 residues. The CDR3 loop reads CASIGDRGYNEQFF. The CDR3 DNA reads as TGTGCCAGCATTGGGGACAGGGGATACAATGAGCAGTTCTTC. Supplemented by reference TRBV2 and TRBJ2-1, the full variable domain reads EPEVTQTPSHQVTQMGQEVILRCVPISNHLYFYWYRQILGQKVEFLVSFYNNEISEKSEIFDDQFSVERPDGSNFTLKIRSTKLEDSAMYFCASIGDRGYNEQFFGPGTRLTVL.

The rearrangement links TRBV7-9 to TRBJ2-1, with no clear D. This CDR3 has 13 amino acids. V lost 5 bases to trimming and J lost 5 bases, with 10 bases between them. Germline CDR1 reads SEHNR; CDR2 reads FQNEAQ (reference sequence). The CDR3 region has the DNA TGTGCCAGCAGCCCCGCCACGAACAATGAGCAGTTCTTC. Translation: CASSPATNNEQFF.

The chain links TRBV7-2 to TRBJ1-4; D gene uncertain. Germline loops: CDR1 SGHTA, CDR2 FQGNSA. CDR3 length: 15 amino acids. The ends were cut back, 2 bases at V and 0 bases at J, with 7 bases in the middle. The CDR3 sequence: CASSLSSATNEKLFF. The CDR3 region has the DNA TGTGCCAGCAGCTTATCATCGGCAACTAATGAAAAACTGTTTTTT.

The V call is TRBV7-2, the J call TRBJ2-1, with D perhaps matching TRBD1 or TRBD2 (5 bases each). This CDR3 comprises 14 residues. The V gene's germline CDR1 is SGHTA and CDR2 FQGNSA. V gave up 0 bases and J gave up 10 bases, with 13 bases separating them. The CDR3 loop is CASSLAVGTKEQFF. The DNA for the CDR3 is TGTGCCAGCAGCTTAGCTGTCGGGACCAAGGAGCAGTTCTTC.

V gene TRBV12-5 combines with J gene TRBJ2-1, with a tentative D call TRBD2 (6 bases). Germline assignment: CDR1 LGHNT and CDR2 FRNRAP. Trimming pared 6 bases from V and 7 bases from J, leaving 10 bases between. The CDR3 sequence is 12 residues long. The CDR3 nucleotides read TGTGCTAGTGGACTAGCCGGGAATGAGCAGTTCTTC. Translated, it gives CASGLAGNEQFF.

The gene calls are TRBV27 and TRBJ1-3; 10 bases align to TRBD1. The ends lost 8 bases at V and 3 bases at J; junction bases unmatched: 4. The CDR3 has 14 amino acids. CDR1 is MNHEY, CDR2 SMNVEV, per germline (reference sequence). The CDR3 sequence is CASRDRGNGNTIYF. The CDR3 DNA follows: TGTGCCAGCCGGGACAGGGGTAATGGAAACACCATATATTTT.

The sample holds one count of this clone. This chain links TRBV11-2 with TRBJ2-7; 8 nucleotides agree with TRBD2. Germline CDR1 is SGHAT and CDR2 is FQNNGV. V lost 6 bases to trimming and J lost 2 bases; unmatched junction nucleotides: 9. The CDR3 has 15 amino acids. CDR3: CASRHSAGRAYEQYF. The CDR3 DNA sequence: TGTGCCAGCAGACACTCTGCCGGGAGGGCCTACGAGCAGTACTTC.

V and J are TRBV6-5 and TRBJ2-7; D is possibly TRBD1 (6 bases). CDR1 is MNHEY and CDR2 is SVGAGI in the germline V gene. This CDR3 contains 14 residues. V was cut by 2 bases and J by 1 base, with 9 bases left in between. CDR3 amino acids: CASSYRDTSYEQYF. For the CDR3, the DNA is TGTGCCAGCAGTTACCGGGACACGTCCTACGAGCAGTACTTC.

The chain links TRBV20-1 to TRBJ2-3; D is uncertain. Germline CDR1 DFQATT, CDR2 SNEGSKA (reference sequence). V was shortened by 6 bases and J by 7 bases, with 8 bases between the two germline ends. CDR3 size: 10 residues. CDR3 DNA sequence: TGCAGTGCAGTCAGCTATACGCAGTATTTT. It specifies CSAVSYTQYF.

The V call is TRBV11-3, the J call TRBJ2-1; TRBD2 aligns across 8 bases. Trimming cost V 5 bases and J 5 bases; bases outside gene matches: 11. Germline-derived CDR1 and CDR2 are SGHNT and YENEEA. The CDR3 runs 16 residues. The CDR3 region is CASSDGGTSGNNEQFF. CDR3 DNA: TGTGCCAGCAGCGATGGAGGGACTAGTGGTAACAATGAGCAGTTCTTC.

This clone was counted a few times. The rearrangement links TRBV4-1 to TRBJ1-5, with D perhaps matching TRBD1 (5 bases). CDR1 MGHRA and CDR2 YSYEKL come from the germline V gene. Trimming removed 1 base from V and 2 bases from J, with 9 bases in between. The CDR3 is 15 residues long. The CDR3 bases are TGCGCCAGCAGCCAAGGGGGGGAGGGCAATCAGCCCCAGCATTTT. Amino acids: CASSQGGEGNQPQHF.

In this sample, this clone turned up once. The rearrangement links TRBV19 to TRBJ2-2, with TRBD1 identical over 7 bases. There are 15 residues in the CDR3. Per the germline V gene, CDR1 is LNHDA and CDR2 is SQIVND (reference sequence). Trimming at V came to 3 bases and at J to 4 bases, leaving 5 bases not matched to a gene. As DNA, the CDR3 is TGTGCCAGTAGTATCGGGACAGACCTCACCGGGGAGCTGTTTTTT. Translating gives CASSIGTDLTGELFF.

V and J are TRBV6-6 and TRBJ2-4, with no clear D. Germline CDR1 is MNHNY and CDR2 is SVGAGI (reference sequence). The ends were cut back, 0 bases at V and 0 bases at J, with 6 bases in the middle. The CDR3 covers 15 residues. The CDR3 region has the DNA TGTGCCAGCAGTTACTCGAACCTAGCCAAAAACATTCAGTACTTC. This sequence encodes CASSYSNLAKNIQYF.

The chain has TRBV7-2 and TRBJ2-1; no definite D call. V gave up 3 bases and J gave up 6 bases, with 9 bases separating them. The germline gives CDR1 SGHTA, CDR2 FQGNSA. This CDR3 is 13 amino acids long. The DNA for the CDR3 is TGTGCCAGCAGCTTCGGCTCTTCCAATGAGCAGTTCTTC. The encoded protein is CASSFGSSNEQFF.

J is TRBJ1-1 and V is TRBV28; a possible D gene is TRBD1 (5 bases). Germline-derived CDR1 and CDR2 are MDHEN and SYDVKM. Trimming removed 3 bases from V and 11 bases from J, with 19 bases in between. This CDR3 has 14 residues. The CDR3 DNA reads TGTGCCAGCAGTTTCGGGGACGGCACCCTCTCGGCTTTCTTT. It codes for CASSFGDGTLSAFF.

The rearrangement uses TRBV28 and TRBJ2-2, with D hard to call. Trimming removed 2 bases at V and 5 bases at J, with 9 bases between. This CDR3 contains 14 residues. CDR1 MDHEN and CDR2 SYDVKM come from the germline V gene. The CDR3, as DNA: TGTGCCAGCAGTTTAACCAGTTTAACCGGGGAGCTGTTTTTT. Amino acids: CASSLTSLTGELFF.

This clone occurred once. The chain carries TRBV28 and TRBJ2-1; perhaps TRBD2 as D (6 bases). CDR1 is MDHEN, CDR2 SYDVKM, per germline. CDR3 length: 16 residues. Trimming left V 10 bases short and J 1 base short, with 20 bases between. The CDR3 sequence: CAITTWGESSYNEQFF. The DNA of the CDR3 is TGTGCCATTACTACTTGGGGGGAGAGTTCCTACAATGAGCAGTTCTTC. Together with reference TRBV28 and TRBJ2-1, the CDR3 gives the full variable domain: DVKVTQSSRYLVKRTGEKVFLECVQDMDHENMFWYRQDPGLGLRLIYFSYDVKMKEKGDIPEGYSVSREKKERFSLILESASTNQTSMYLCAITTWGESSYNEQFFGPGTRLTVL.

The V gene is TRBV4-2, the J gene TRBJ2-1, with 7 bases that match TRBD2. The CDR3 loop spans 13 amino acids. J lost 12 bases, V lost 4 bases, and 9 bases had no gene match. Germline CDR1 LGHNA, CDR2 YNFKEQ. CDR3 sequence: CASSRPEASGQFF. In DNA, the CDR3 is TGTGCCAGCAGCCGACCTGAGGCTAGCGGGCAGTTCTTC.

The chain couples TRBV5-1 to TRBJ1-4; 11 bases are shared with TRBD1. This CDR3 contains 14 residues. V lost 5 bases and J lost 7; bases outside the gene matches: 4. Germline lookup yields CDR1 SGHRS and CDR2 YFSETQ. CDR3 in DNA: TGCGCCAGCAGGACCGGGACAGGGGGTGAAAAACTGTTTTTT. Residues: CASRTGTGGEKLFF.

This chain uses TRBV11-2 with TRBJ2-7, with 7 nucleotides matching TRBD1. Trimming removed 4 bases from V and 3 bases from J; junction bases left unmatched: 0. From germline, CDR1 is SGHAT and CDR2 FQNNGV. The length of the CDR3 is 12 residues. CDR3 DNA: TGTGCCAGCAGCTCAGGGGGCTACGAGCAGTACTTC. Translated: CASSSGGYEQYF.

The chain uses TRBV11-3 and TRBJ2-7, with 8 bases aligning to TRBD2. V lost 4 bases to trimming and J lost 7 bases; unmatched junction nucleotides: 9. CDR1 is SGHNT and CDR2 is YENEEA in the germline V gene. The CDR3 covers 14 residues. This CDR3 reads CASSSEAGDGEQYF. The CDR3 DNA sequence: TGTGCCAGCAGCTCAGAAGCGGGAGACGGGGAGCAGTACTTC.

This chain links TRBV5-1 with TRBJ2-1; perhaps TRBD2 as D (5 bases). The germline CDR1 and CDR2 sequences are SGHRS and YFSETQ. V lost 3 bases and J 0 bases, leaving 13 bases between the germline ends. The CDR3 extends over 16 amino acids. The CDR3 DNA is TGCGCCAGCAGCTCTGATGAGGGTAGCTCCTACAATGAGCAGTTCTTC. Its protein is CASSSDEGSSYNEQFF.

This clone has just a few counts. The chain employs TRBV18 and TRBJ1-5; D call uncertain. The CDR3 is 16 residues long. Trimming took off 4 bases at V and 1 base at J, with 14 bases between the two ends. Germline CDR1 and CDR2: KGHSH and LQKENI. CDR3 loop: CASSLNPPTSNQPQHF. DNA for the CDR3: TGTGCCAGCTCACTAAACCCCCCGACGAGCAATCAGCCCCAGCATTTT.